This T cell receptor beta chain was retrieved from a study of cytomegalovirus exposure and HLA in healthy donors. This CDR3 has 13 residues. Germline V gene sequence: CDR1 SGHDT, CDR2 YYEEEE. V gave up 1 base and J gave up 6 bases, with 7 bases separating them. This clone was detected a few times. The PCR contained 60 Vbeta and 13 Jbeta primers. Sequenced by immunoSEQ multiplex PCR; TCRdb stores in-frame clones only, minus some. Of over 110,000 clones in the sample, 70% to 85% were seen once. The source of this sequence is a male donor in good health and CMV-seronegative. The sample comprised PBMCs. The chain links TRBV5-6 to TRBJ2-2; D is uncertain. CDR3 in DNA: TGTGCCAGCAGCTTGTCTGAGGCCGGGGAGCTGTTTTTT. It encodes CASSLSEAGELFF.